This TCR beta chain was captured by sequencing in a study of blood T cells in healthy people across ages. V gave up 4 bases and J gave up 1 base; unmatched junction bases: 13. Germline loops: CDR1 MNHNY, CDR2 SVGAGI (reference sequence). There are 18 residues in the CDR3. Peripheral blood, approximately 10 milliliters per donor, was collected. Through a sample-barcoded 5' primer and a J-beta primer mix, a second PCR was run for about 6 to 12 cycles. Via MiXCR, TCRdb re-called the 5' RACE reads, giving one row per CDR3 protein. This table has about 1.1 million distinct CDR3 sequences, more than 30% appearing once.

Material: blood. The source of this sequence is a man younger than 35 in good health. V and J are TRBV6-6 and TRBJ2-1; TRBD2 aligns across 7 bases. CDR3 bases: TGTGCCAGCAGTTTTAACCGGGCGGGGGACCTGTCCTACAATGAGCAGTTCTTC. Amino acids: CASSFNRAGDLSYNEQFF.